The T cell receptor (beta chain) described here comes from a study of cytotoxic CD8 clonotypes in ibrutinib-treated CLL. Study in general: The group held roughly twelve relapsed/refractory and roughly 14 treatment-naive patients, with roughly 17 IGHV unmutated. Samples had a mean of 255,043 productive templates and tens of thousands of productive rearrangements. Study outcomes and limitations: In comparison with age-matched healthy donors, baseline clonality was higher and tracked circulating CD8+ T-cell counts.

As concerns this clone: What it binds is unknown.

The CDR3 has 13 residues. Trimming pared 7 bases from V and 0 bases from J, leaving 7 bases between. Germline-derived CDR1 and CDR2 are SQVTM and ANQGSEA. Depth targeted 1 in 200,000 to 1 in 1 million T cells, averaging 10x coverage per clonotype. TCRdb's table, derived via immunoSEQ multiplex PCR, lists solely in-frame clones and lacks some. The sample carries 20,000 to 30,000 clones, roughly 62% recorded once. The sequence was obtained from a human donor with chronic lymphocytic leukemia. The sample was PBMCs, taken after 24 months of ibrutinib treatment. V gene TRBV29-1 combines with J gene TRBJ2-6; no reliable D call. The CDR3 coding sequence is TGCAGCGCCGGAAGCTCTGGGGCCAACGTCCTGACTTTC. This translates into CSAGSSGANVLTF.